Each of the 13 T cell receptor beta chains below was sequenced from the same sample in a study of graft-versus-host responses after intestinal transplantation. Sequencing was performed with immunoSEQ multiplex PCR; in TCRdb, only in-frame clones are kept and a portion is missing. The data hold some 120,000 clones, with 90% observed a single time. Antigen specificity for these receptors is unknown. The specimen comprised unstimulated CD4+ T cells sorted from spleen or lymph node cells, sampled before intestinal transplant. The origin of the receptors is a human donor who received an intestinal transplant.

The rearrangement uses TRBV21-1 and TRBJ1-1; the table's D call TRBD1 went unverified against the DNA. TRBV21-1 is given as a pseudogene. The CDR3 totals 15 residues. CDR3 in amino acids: CASRAGQEMNTEAFF. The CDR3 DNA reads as TGTGCCAGCAGAGCGGGACAGGAAATGAACACTGAAGCTTTCTTT.

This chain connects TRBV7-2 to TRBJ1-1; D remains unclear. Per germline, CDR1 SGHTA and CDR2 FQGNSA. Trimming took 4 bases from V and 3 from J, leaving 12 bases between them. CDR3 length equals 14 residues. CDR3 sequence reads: CASSSHSSYTEAFF. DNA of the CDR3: TGTGCCAGCAGCTCGCACTCGAGCTACACTGAAGCTTTCTTT.

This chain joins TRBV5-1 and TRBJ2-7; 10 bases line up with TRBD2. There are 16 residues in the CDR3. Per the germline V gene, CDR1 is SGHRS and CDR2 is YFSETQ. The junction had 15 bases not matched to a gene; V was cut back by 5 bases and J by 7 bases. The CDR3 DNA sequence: TGCGCCAGCAGACCCACTAGCGGGATGACCTTTGGGGAGCAGTACTTC. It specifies CASRPTSGMTFGEQYF.

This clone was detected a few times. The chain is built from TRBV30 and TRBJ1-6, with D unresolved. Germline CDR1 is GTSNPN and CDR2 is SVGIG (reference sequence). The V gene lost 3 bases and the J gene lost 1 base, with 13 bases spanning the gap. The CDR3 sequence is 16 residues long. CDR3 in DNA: TGTGCCTGGAGCCCCTGGTGGGAGTCCTATAATTCACCCCTCCACTTT. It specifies CAWSPWWESYNSPLHF. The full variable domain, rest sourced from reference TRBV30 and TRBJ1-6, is SQTIHQWPATLVQPVGSPLSLECTVEGTSNPNLYWYRQAAGRGLQLLFYSVGIGQISSEVPQNLSASRPQDRQFILSSKKLLLSDSGFYLCAWSPWWESYNSPLHFGNGTRLTVT.

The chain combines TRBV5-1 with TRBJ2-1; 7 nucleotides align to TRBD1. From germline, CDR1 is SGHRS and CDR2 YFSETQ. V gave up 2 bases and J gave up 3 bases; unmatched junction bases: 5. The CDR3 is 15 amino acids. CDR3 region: CASSFHRGVYNEQFF. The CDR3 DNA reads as TGCGCCAGCAGCTTTCACAGGGGTGTCTACAATGAGCAGTTCTTC.

CDR3 coding DNA: TGTGCCAGCTCACCGTTACCCAGGACAGGGACTGGAAACACCATATATTTT. This encodes CASSPLPRTGTGNTIYF. The chain is built from TRBV18 and TRBJ1-3; 8 positions agree with TRBD1. Losses at the gene ends were 3 bases for V and 2 bases for J; bases not matched to a gene: 9. The germline V gene encodes CDR1 KGHSH and CDR2 LQKENI. CDR3 length equals 17 residues.

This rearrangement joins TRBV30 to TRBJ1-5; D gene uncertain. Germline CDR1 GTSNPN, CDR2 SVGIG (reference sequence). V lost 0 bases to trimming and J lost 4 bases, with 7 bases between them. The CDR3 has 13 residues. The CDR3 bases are TGTGCCTGGAGTGTTAGTCGGAATCAGCCCCAGCATTTT. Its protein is CAWSVSRNQPQHF.

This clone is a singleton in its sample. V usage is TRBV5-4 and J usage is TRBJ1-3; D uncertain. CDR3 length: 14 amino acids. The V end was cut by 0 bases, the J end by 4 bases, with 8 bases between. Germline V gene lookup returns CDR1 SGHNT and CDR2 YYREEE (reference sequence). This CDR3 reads CASSLAGFGNTIYF. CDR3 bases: TGTGCCAGCAGCTTGGCAGGATTCGGAAACACCATATATTTT.

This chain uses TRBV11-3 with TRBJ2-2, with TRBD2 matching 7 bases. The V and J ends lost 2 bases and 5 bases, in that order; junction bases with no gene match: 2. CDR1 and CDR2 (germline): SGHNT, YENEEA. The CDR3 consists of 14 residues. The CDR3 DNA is TGTGCCAGCAGCTTACCCGGGGGGACCGGGGAGCTGTTTTTT. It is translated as CASSLPGGTGELFF.

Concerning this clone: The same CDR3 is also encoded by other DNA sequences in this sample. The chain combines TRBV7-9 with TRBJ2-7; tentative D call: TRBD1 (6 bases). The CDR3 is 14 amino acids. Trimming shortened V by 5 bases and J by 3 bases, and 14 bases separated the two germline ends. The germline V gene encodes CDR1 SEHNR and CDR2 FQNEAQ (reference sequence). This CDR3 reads CASSLEGGDYEQYF. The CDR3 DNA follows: TGTGCCAGCAGCCTAGAAGGGGGTGACTACGAGCAGTACTTC.

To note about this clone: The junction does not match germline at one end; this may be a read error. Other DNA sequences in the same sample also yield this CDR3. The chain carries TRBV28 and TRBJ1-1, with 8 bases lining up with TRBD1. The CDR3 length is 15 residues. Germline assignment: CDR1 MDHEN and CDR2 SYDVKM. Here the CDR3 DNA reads TGTGCCAGCAGTTTCCTGGACAGGGCGGACACTGAGGCTTTCTTT. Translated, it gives CASSFLDRADTEAFF.

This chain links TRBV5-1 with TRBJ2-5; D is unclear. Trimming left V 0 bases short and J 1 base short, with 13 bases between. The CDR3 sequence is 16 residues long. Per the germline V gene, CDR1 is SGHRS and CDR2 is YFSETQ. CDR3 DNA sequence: TGCGCCAGCAGCTTGGGTGGTACAGAACCCCAAGAGACCCAGTACTTC. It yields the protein CASSLGGTEPQETQYF.

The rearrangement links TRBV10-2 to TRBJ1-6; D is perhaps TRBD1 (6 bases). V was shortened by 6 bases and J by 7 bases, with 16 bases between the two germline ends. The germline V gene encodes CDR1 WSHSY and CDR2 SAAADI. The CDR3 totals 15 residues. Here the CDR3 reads CASSPRDMWNSPLHF. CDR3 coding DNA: TGCGCCAGCAGCCCAAGGGACATGTGGAATTCACCCCTCCACTTT.